Listed below are T cell receptor beta chains from one sample, sequenced in a study of T-cell memory formation after mild COVID-19. TCRdb analysed the 5' RACE reads with MiXCR anew, one entry per CDR3 protein. The sample lists 35,000 to 45,000 distinct CDR3 sequences, about 6.3% occurring once. The sample consisted of PBMCs or a T cell subset sorted from them (not recorded which). The receptors shown here come from an adult who had mild COVID-19 (a few samples of this study predate the infection). Cell type and time point are not known. Both conserved end residues are part of each CDR3. The D gene is left open where the match is weak. Expanded clones are given a class, and other clones once, few, many or no size at all.

TRBD1	TRBJ1-2	TRBV3-1	-	CASSQGVVGGAFANYGYTF	TGTGCCAGCAGCCAAGGTGTGGTAGGGGGCGCGTTTGCTAACTATGGCTACACCTTC
-	TRBJ1-2	TRBV12-3/TRBV12-4	many	CASSFGGRSGYTF	TGTGCCAGCAGTTTCGGGGGCCGGAGTGGCTACACCTTC
-	TRBJ1-1	TRBV11-2	many	CASSPVQGRGNEAFF	TGTGCCAGCAGCCCCGTACAGGGACGAGGGAATGAAGCTTTCTTT
-	TRBJ1-1	TRBV29-1	-	CSGGQPVTEAFF	TGCAGCGGGGGACAACCGGTCACTGAAGCTTTCTTT
TRBD1	TRBJ1-2	TRBV10-3	few	CAIRPGQGGGYGYTF	TGTGCCATCAGGCCGGGACAGGGCGGGGGCTATGGCTACACCTTC
-	TRBJ2-1	TRBV12-3/TRBV12-4	medium-sized	CASSLRGGGTYNEQFF	TGTGCCAGCAGTTTAAGAGGAGGGGGGACGTACAATGAGCAGTTCTTC
-	TRBJ2-2	TRBV5-5	few	CASSVPTGNTGELFF	TGTGCCAGCAGCGTCCCTACAGGAAACACCGGGGAGCTGTTTTTT
-	TRBJ2-1	TRBV6-2/TRBV6-3	few	CASSGPASYNEQFF	TGTGCCAGCAGTGGTCCTGCCTCCTACAATGAGCAGTTCTTC
TRBD1	TRBJ1-1	TRBV27	-	CASLSDRRTGGTAFF	TGTGCCAGCCTATCCGACCGGAGGACAGGGGGCACGGCTTTCTTT
TRBD2	TRBJ2-3	TRBV7-2	many	CASSLVRTSKNEWQYF	TGTGCCAGCAGCTTAGTTAGGACTAGCAAGAACGAATGGCAGTATTTT
TRBD2	TRBJ2-1	TRBV24-1	many	CATSRTSGSMANEQFF	TGTGCCACCAGTCGGACTAGCGGGAGTATGGCAAATGAGCAGTTCTTC
TRBD1	TRBJ2-3	TRBV12-3/TRBV12-4	many	CASSSKQGATDTQYF	TGTGCCAGCAGTTCTAAACAGGGGGCTACAGATACGCAGTATTTT
TRBD1	TRBJ2-2	TRBV18	few	CASSSRTGMTGELFF	TGTGCCAGCTCATCTCGGACAGGGATGACCGGGGAGCTGTTTTTT
-	TRBJ1-2	TRBV20-1	-	CSASPQDGLYGYTF	TGCAGTGCTAGTCCCCAGGACGGCCTCTATGGCTACACCTTC
-	TRBJ1-2	TRBV7-9	-	CASSFPGNYGYTF	TGTGCCAGCAGCTTCCCCGGGAACTATGGCTACACCTTC
-	TRBJ1-1	TRBV3-1	-	CASTPGTLNTEAFF	TGTGCCAGCACTCCCGGGACGTTGAACACTGAAGCTTTCTTT
TRBD1	TRBJ2-4	TRBV30	many	CAWRGTALAKNIQYF	TGTGCCTGGAGAGGGACAGCCCTAGCCAAAAACATTCAGTACTTC
-	TRBJ2-1	TRBV4-1	-	CASSQVEGTYNEQFF	TGCGCCAGCAGCCAAGTCGAGGGTACCTACAATGAGCAGTTCTTC
TRBD1	TRBJ1-6	TRBV14	-	CASSPTGVPAPLHF	TGTGCCAGCAGCCCCACAGGGGTTCCTGCTCCCCTCCACTTT
TRBD2	TRBJ2-3	TRBV6-1	few	CASSPPLAGSTDTQYF	TGTGCCAGCAGCCCCCCGCTAGCGGGGAGCACAGATACGCAGTATTTT
-	TRBJ2-1	TRBV3-1	many	CASSQDQVRQFF	TGTGCCAGCAGCCAAGATCAAGTGAGGCAGTTCTTC
-	TRBJ2-7	TRBV28	-	CAIPRNGSYEQYF	TGTGCCATCCCGCGGAATGGCTCCTACGAGCAGTACTTC
-	TRBJ1-1	TRBV27	few	CASSQRTYTEAFF	TGTGCCAGCAGCCAAAGAACTTACACTGAAGCTTTCTTT
TRBD1	TRBJ1-4	TRBV3-1	-	CASSQAPGGLREKLFF	TGTGCCAGCAGCCAAGCCCCAGGGGGGTTAAGGGAAAAACTGTTTTTT
TRBD1	TRBJ2-7	TRBV24-1	few	CATSDFQDVETGISEQYF	TGTGCCACCAGTGATTTTCAGGATGTGGAGACAGGGATTTCCGAGCAGTACTTC
TRBD2	TRBJ2-3	TRBV5-4	-	CASSLLAGDSDTQYF	TGTGCCAGCAGCTTACTAGCGGGAGACTCAGATACGCAGTATTTT
TRBD1	TRBJ1-2	TRBV20-1	few	CSAKGTGTGSTYGYTF	TGCAGTGCTAAGGGCACCGGGACAGGGTCCACCTATGGCTACACCTTC
-	TRBJ1-1	TRBV5-6	few	CASSLRRKNTEAFF	TGTGCCAGCAGCTTGCGGAGGAAAAACACTGAAGCTTTCTTT
TRBD2	TRBJ2-1	TRBV2	few	CASNEGLAGLNNEQFF	TGTGCCAGCAACGAGGGACTAGCGGGTCTAAACAATGAGCAGTTCTTC
TRBD1	TRBJ1-6	TRBV7-8	many	CASSLGGQGNSPLHF	TGTGCCAGCAGCTTAGGGGGACAGGGGAATTCACCCCTCCACTTT
TRBD1	TRBJ1-1	TRBV4-3	-	CASSQVDRDTEAFF	TGCGCCAGCAGCCAAGTGGACAGGGACACTGAAGCTTTCTTT
-	TRBJ2-3	TRBV5-1	once	CASSLGSLGPSDTQYF	TGCGCCAGCAGCCTTGGCAGCTTGGGCCCTTCAGATACGCAGTATTTT
-	TRBJ1-1	TRBV15	-	CATSRHGGNTEAFF	TGTGCCACCAGCAGGCACGGAGGGAACACTGAAGCTTTCTTT
-	TRBJ1-5	TRBV19	few	CASSPARGGNQPQHF	TGTGCCAGTAGCCCCGCCAGGGGAGGTAATCAGCCCCAGCATTTT
TRBD1	TRBJ2-5	TRBV7-9	many	CASSLGTGRETQYF	TGTGCCAGCAGCCTAGGGACAGGGAGAGAGACCCAGTACTTC
-	TRBJ2-7	TRBV5-1	many	CASSPGHDSYEQYF	TGCGCCAGCAGCCCCGGACACGACTCCTACGAGCAGTACTTC
-	TRBJ2-7	TRBV5-4	many	CASSLEGQASYEQYF	TGTGCCAGCAGCTTGGAGGGTCAGGCTTCCTACGAGCAGTACTTC
-	TRBJ2-1	TRBV6-5	few	CASSSWGNEQFF	TGTGCCAGCAGCTCTTGGGGGAATGAGCAGTTCTTC
-	TRBJ2-3	TRBV9	many	CASSVVGRGGTDTQYF	TGTGCCAGCAGCGTAGTTGGCAGGGGTGGCACAGATACGCAGTATTTT
TRBD1	TRBJ2-2	TRBV6-6	many	CASSYSIGQGNTGELFF	TGTGCCAGCAGTTACTCGATAGGACAGGGGAACACCGGGGAGCTGTTTTTT
TRBD2	TRBJ2-1	TRBV6-6	few	CASSWGTSLARIVSEQFF	TGTGCCAGCAGTTGGGGGACTAGCTTAGCTCGCATAGTTAGCGAGCAGTTCTTC
TRBD1	TRBJ2-7	TRBV6-6	-	CASRLRDRGYEQYF	TGTGCCAGCAGACTCCGGGACAGGGGCTACGAGCAGTACTTC
-	TRBJ1-3	TRBV7-9	-	CASSLQGTGNTIYF	TGTGCCAGCAGCTTACAGGGTACTGGAAACACCATATATTTT
-	TRBJ1-1	TRBV27	-	CASRVESGTEAFF	TGTGCCAGCAGGGTGGAGAGTGGCACTGAAGCTTTCTTT
TRBD1	TRBJ2-1	TRBV5-1	many	CASSLGPGQGPYNEQFF	TGCGCCAGCAGCTTGGGCCCGGGACAGGGGCCGTACAATGAGCAGTTCTTC
TRBD1	TRBJ2-7	TRBV4-2	few	CASSHSTGLPYEQYF	TGTGCCAGCAGCCATTCGACAGGGCTCCCCTACGAGCAGTACTTC
-	TRBJ1-1	TRBV29-1	many	CSVEDLTNYRLLEAFF	TGCAGCGTTGAAGATCTAACAAATTACAGGCTCCTTGAAGCTTTCTTT
-	TRBJ2-3	TRBV5-1	many	CASSFSGSTDTQYF	TGCGCCAGCAGCTTCTCGGGGAGCACAGATACGCAGTATTTT
-	TRBJ2-5	TRBV12-3/TRBV12-4	many	CASRGRGTQYF	TGTGCCAGCCGAGGGCGGGGGACCCAGTACTTC
-	TRBJ2-1	TRBV24-1	many	CATSDPTGHSYNEQFF	TGTGCCACCAGTGATCCAACAGGGCACTCCTACAATGAGCAGTTCTTC
TRBD1	TRBJ1-2	TRBV5-1	few	CASSSGQGGAVLYGYTF	TGCGCCAGCAGCTCGGGACAGGGAGGCGCGGTACTCTATGGCTACACCTTC